The next 22 T cell receptor beta chains were all read from a single sample in a study of blood T cell repertoires in COVID-19. TCRdb's table, derived via immunoSEQ multiplex PCR, lists solely in-frame clones and lacks some. The profile covers 200,000 to 250,000 clones, with about 82% appearing a single time and 8.5% to 12% taken by the ten largest. The sequenced material came from peripheral blood. The receptors stem from a woman older than 75 with acute or convalescent COVID-19.

The genes are TRBV24-1 and TRBJ1-2; 8 bases agree with TRBD1. Germline CDR1 KGHDR, CDR2 SFDVKD. V shed 2 bases, J shed 8 bases, and the junction held 3 bases outside the gene matches. The CDR3 runs 13 residues. This CDR3 is CATSDSGGGGYTF. CDR3 bases: TGTGCCACCAGTGATTCAGGGGGCGGAGGCTACACCTTC.

A remark on this clone: The sample holds other DNA sequences that translate to the same CDR3. The V gene is TRBV30, the J gene TRBJ2-7; maybe TRBD1 (5 bases). The CDR3 length is 11 residues. CDR1 is GTSNPN, CDR2 SVGIG, per germline (reference sequence). Trimming removed 5 bases from V and 3 bases from J, with 8 bases in between. CDR3 sequence reads: CAWGASYEQYF. CDR3 DNA sequence: TGTGCCTGGGGGGCAAGCTACGAGCAGTACTTC. Combining the CDR3 with reference TRBV30 and TRBJ2-7 gives the whole variable domain SQTIHQWPATLVQPVGSPLSLECTVEGTSNPNLYWYRQAAGRGLQLLFYSVGIGQISSEVPQNLSASRPQDRQFILSSKKLLLSDSGFYLCAWGASYEQYFGPGTRLTVT.

V gene TRBV5-1 combines with J gene TRBJ1-2; 8 positions agree with TRBD1. The CDR3 runs to 15 residues. The trim removed 4 bases at V and 4 bases at J, leaving 9 bases unmatched. CDR1 is SGHRS and CDR2 is YFSETQ in the germline V gene. The CDR3 coding sequence is TGCGCCAGCAGCGCCGGACAGGGCAGCATCTATGGCTACACCTTC. Translating it yields CASSAGQGSIYGYTF.

V gene TRBV30 combines with J gene TRBJ2-7; no clear D. Germline V gives CDR1 GTSNPN, CDR2 SVGIG (reference sequence). Trimming removed 0 bases from V and 6 bases from J, with 12 bases in between. This CDR3 has 13 residues. The CDR3 loop is CAWSVSHLSEQYF. For the CDR3, the DNA is TGTGCCTGGAGTGTATCGCATCTCAGCGAGCAGTACTTC.

This clone was observed a single time. This chain links TRBV10-3 with TRBJ2-3, with TRBD2 matching over 8 bases. The junction had 12 bases not matched to a gene; V was cut back by 0 bases and J by 4 bases. This CDR3 has 18 residues. Germline V lookup: CDR1 ENHRY, CDR2 SYGVKD. CDR3 bases: TGTGCCATCAGTGAGTCCACTTCCCCTAGCGGGTACTCAGATACGCAGTATTTT. It translates to CAISESTSPSGYSDTQYF.

This clone was detected once. The V and J genes are TRBV30 and TRBJ1-4, with D hard to call. CDR3 length: 15 residues. Germline V lookup: CDR1 GTSNPN, CDR2 SVGIG (reference sequence). Trimming cost V 1 base and J 7 bases, with 16 bases left between them. In DNA, the CDR3 is TGTGCCTGGAGTGGACTTCGCGAGTTTGGTGAAAAACTGTTTTTT. Its translation is CAWSGLREFGEKLFF.

V is TRBV5-6 and J is TRBJ1-6; 10 bases are shared with TRBD1. CDR3 length: 17 residues. Germline assignment: CDR1 SGHDT and CDR2 YYEEEE. With V trimmed by 5 bases and J by 2 bases, 7 bases remained unmatched. This CDR3 is CASSPGQGRPYNSPLHF. CDR3 nucleotides: TGTGCCAGCAGTCCGGGACAGGGGAGGCCCTATAATTCACCCCTCCACTTT. The full variable domain, its missing parts supplied by reference TRBV5-6 and TRBJ1-6, is DAGVTQSPTHLIKTRGQQVTLRCSPKSGHDTVSWYQQALGQGPQFIFQYYEEEERQRGNFPDRFSGHQFPNYSSELNVNALLLGDSALYLCASSPGQGRPYNSPLHFGNGTRLTVT.

The CDR3 loop reads CASNGLAAIQETQYF. The CDR3 coding sequence is TGTGCCAGCAACGGACTAGCGGCCATTCAAGAGACCCAGTACTTC. The gene calls are TRBV28 and TRBJ2-5, with TRBD2 matching over 10 bases. Germline CDR1 is MDHEN and CDR2 is SYDVKM. The length of the CDR3 is 15 residues. J was trimmed by 2 bases and V by 7 bases; bases with no gene match: 7.

This chain joins TRBV6-5 and TRBJ2-4; D is unresolved. V dropped 0 bases and J dropped 1 base, with 7 bases sitting between them. This CDR3 has 15 residues. CDR1 is MNHEY and CDR2 is SVGAGI in the germline V gene. The CDR3 region is CASSYSLLAKNIQYF. The CDR3 region has the DNA TGTGCCAGCAGTTACTCCCTCTTGGCCAAAAACATTCAGTACTTC.

The rearrangement links TRBV3-1 (or the pseudogene TRBV3-2) to TRBJ1-6, with 7 bases lining up with TRBD1. The CDR3 runs to 15 residues. V lost 4 bases, J lost 7 bases, and 7 bases stayed unmatched. Per germline, CDR1 LGHDT and CDR2 YNNKEL (reference sequence). CDR3 loop: CASSPSARGNSPLHF. The CDR3 DNA sequence: TGTGCCAGCAGCCCTTCCGCCAGGGGGAATTCACCCCTCCACTTT.

The rearrangement uses TRBV28 and TRBJ2-7; the match to TRBD1 covers 7 bases. Looked up from germline, CDR1 is MDHEN and CDR2 is SYDVKM. The CDR3 has 17 residues. J gave up 0 bases and V 4 bases, and 12 bases lay outside the gene matches. For the CDR3, the DNA is TGTGCCAGCAGTTCCCGACATAACAGGGGCCTCTCCTACGAGCAGTACTTC. Translating it yields CASSSRHNRGLSYEQYF.

The chain links TRBV7-3 to TRBJ2-6; 11 bases agree with TRBD1. V shed 5 bases, J shed 2 bases, and the junction held 11 bases outside the gene matches. From germline, CDR1 is SGHTA and CDR2 FQGTGA. This CDR3 has 19 amino acids. CDR3 sequence reads: CASSPGLGQGAAGANVLTF. The CDR3 coding sequence is TGTGCCAGCAGCCCAGGCCTCGGACAGGGGGCTGCTGGGGCCAACGTCCTGACTTTC.

By frequency in the sample, this clone is medium-sized. Other DNA sequences in the sample encode the same CDR3. This chain connects TRBV5-1 to TRBJ2-7; TRBD2 matches at 7 bases. After removal of 0 bases from V and 0 bases from J, the junction contained 3 bases not matched to a gene. CDR3 length: 15 amino acids. CDR1 and CDR2 from the germline V gene are SGHRS and YFSETQ. The CDR3 region has the DNA TGCGCCAGCAGCTTGGCTAGCGGATTCTCCTACGAGCAGTACTTC. It yields the protein CASSLASGFSYEQYF.

The CDR3 DNA sequence: TGTGCCAGCAGCTCCGTCGGTTACTCCTACGAGCAGTACTTC. It yields the protein CASSSVGYSYEQYF. The V and J genes are TRBV5-6 and TRBJ2-7; D gene unclear. Germline CDR1 SGHDT, CDR2 YYEEEE. The V and J ends lost 3 bases and 0 bases respectively, with 10 bases between them. The CDR3 runs to 14 residues.

The V call is TRBV6-4, the J call TRBJ1-6; 7 bases line up with TRBD1. This CDR3 has 15 amino acids. Unmatched junction bases numbered 7, after V lost 6 bases and J lost 5 bases. The V gene's germline CDR1 is MRHNA and CDR2 SNTAGT. The CDR3 loop reads CASRTDRNHNSPLHF. Written as DNA, the CDR3 is TGTGCCAGCAGAACGGACAGGAACCATAATTCACCCCTCCACTTT.

This clone was seen once. The CDR3 region is CASTPGQGNYGYTF. Here the CDR3 DNA reads TGTGCCAGCACCCCAGGACAGGGTAACTATGGCTACACCTTC. The gene calls are TRBV7-6 and TRBJ1-2; 8 bases fit TRBD1. Germline V CDR1 and CDR2: SGHVS, FNYEAQ. This CDR3 contains 14 residues. Unmatched junction bases numbered 5, after V lost 7 bases and J lost 1 base. Drawing the rest from reference TRBV7-6 and TRBJ1-2, the complete variable domain is GAGVSQSPRYKVTKRGQDVALRCDPISGHVSLYWYRQALGQGPEFLTYFNYEAQQDKSGLPNDRFSAERPEGSISTLTIQRTEQRDSAMYRCASTPGQGNYGYTFGSGTRLTVV.

This chain joins TRBV30 and TRBJ1-6; D may be TRBD1 (5 bases). CDR1 is GTSNPN and CDR2 is SVGIG in the germline V gene (reference sequence). Trimming stripped 0 bases from V and 7 bases from J, with 19 bases between. CDR3 size: 17 residues. CDR3 sequence (DNA): TGTGCCTGGAGTGTATCCCTAGGGCAGGGAGGAAATTCACCCCTCCACTTT. Translation gives CAWSVSLGQGGNSPLHF.

The CDR3 here is CASSQTGERNTEAFF. The CDR3 coding sequence is TGTGCCAGCAGCCAAACAGGGGAACGGAACACTGAAGCTTTCTTT. The chain has TRBV3-1 (or the pseudogene TRBV3-2) and TRBJ1-1, with 7 bases aligning to TRBD1. V lost 2 bases and J lost 1; bases outside the gene matches: 4. The CDR3 totals 15 residues. Per germline, CDR1 LGHDT and CDR2 YNNKEL (reference sequence).

This clone was seen only once. The V call is TRBV2, the J call TRBJ2-3, with a possible D match to TRBD2 (7 bases). The CDR3 contains 17 residues. V was cut by 0 bases and J by 1 base, with 14 bases left in between. Germline V gives CDR1 SNHLY, CDR2 FYNNEI. The CDR3 DNA sequence: TGTGCCAGCAGTGAAGCCCCACGGGGGGCGGGCACAGATACGCAGTATTTT. Its protein product is CASSEAPRGAGTDTQYF.

J is TRBJ1-6 and V is TRBV28; no clear D. V was pared by 8 bases and J by 9 bases, with 17 bases between. The CDR3 runs 14 residues. Germline V gene sequence: CDR1 MDHEN, CDR2 SYDVKM. CDR3 sequence: CASVSHEASSPLHF. The CDR3 DNA reads TGTGCCAGCGTCTCCCACGAGGCAAGTTCACCCCTCCACTTT.

This chain connects TRBV6-5 to TRBJ2-1, with 9 bases identical to TRBD2. J was trimmed by 4 bases and V by 7 bases; bases with no gene match: 2. Germline CDR1 and CDR2: MNHEY and SVGAGI. CDR3 size: 13 residues. CDR3 coding DNA: TGTGCCAGCACTCTAGCGGGGTACAATGAGCAGTTCTTC. Translation: CASTLAGYNEQFF.

In this sample, this clone turned up a few times. The chain is built from TRBV29-1 and TRBJ2-2; 11 positions agree with TRBD1. This CDR3 is built from 14 residues. The germline gives CDR1 SQVTM, CDR2 ANQGSEA. V lost 4 bases, J lost 4 bases, and 2 bases stayed unmatched. The CDR3 reads CSVGGTGGTGELFF. The CDR3 DNA reads TGCAGCGTTGGTGGGACAGGGGGCACCGGGGAGCTGTTTTTT.